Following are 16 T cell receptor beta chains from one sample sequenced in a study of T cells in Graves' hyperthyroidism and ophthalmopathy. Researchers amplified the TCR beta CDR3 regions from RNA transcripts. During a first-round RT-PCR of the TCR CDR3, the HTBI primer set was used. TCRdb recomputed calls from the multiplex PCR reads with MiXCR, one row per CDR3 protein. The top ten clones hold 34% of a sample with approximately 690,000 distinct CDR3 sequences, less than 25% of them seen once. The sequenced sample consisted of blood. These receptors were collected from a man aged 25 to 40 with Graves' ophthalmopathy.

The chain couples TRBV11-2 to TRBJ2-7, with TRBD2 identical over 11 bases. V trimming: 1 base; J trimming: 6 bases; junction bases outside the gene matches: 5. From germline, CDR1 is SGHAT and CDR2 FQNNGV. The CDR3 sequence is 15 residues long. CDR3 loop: CASSLVAGGQTEQYF. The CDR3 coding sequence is TGTGCCAGCAGCTTAGTAGCGGGAGGGCAGACCGAGCAGTACTTC.

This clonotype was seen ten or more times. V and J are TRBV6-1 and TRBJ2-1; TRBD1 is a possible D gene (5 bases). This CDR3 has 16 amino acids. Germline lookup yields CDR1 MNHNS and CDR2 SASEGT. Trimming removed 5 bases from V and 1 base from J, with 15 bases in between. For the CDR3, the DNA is TGTGCCAGCAGTACCACCCAGGGATATTCCTACAATGAGCAGTTCTTC. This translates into CASSTTQGYSYNEQFF.

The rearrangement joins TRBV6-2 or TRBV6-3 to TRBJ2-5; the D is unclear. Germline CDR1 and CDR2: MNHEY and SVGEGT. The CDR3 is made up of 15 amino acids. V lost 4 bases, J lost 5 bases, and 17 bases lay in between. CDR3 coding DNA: TGTGCCAGCAGTTTTAATGCAGCCCTGGGGGAGACCCAGTACTTC. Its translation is CASSFNAALGETQYF.

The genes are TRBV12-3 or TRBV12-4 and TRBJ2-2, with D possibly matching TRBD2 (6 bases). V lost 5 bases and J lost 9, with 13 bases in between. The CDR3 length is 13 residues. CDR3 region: CASSGGFARELFF. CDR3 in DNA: TGTGCCAGCAGTGGGGGGTTTGCTAGGGAGCTGTTTTTT.

CDR3 loop: CSAREQSDEKLFF. The CDR3 DNA follows: TGCAGTGCTAGGGAACAGTCTGATGAAAAACTGTTTTTT. V usage is TRBV20-1 and J usage is TRBJ1-4; D not resolved. Trimming removed 3 bases at V and 6 bases at J, with 11 bases between. Germline V gene data show CDR1 as DFQATT and CDR2 as SNEGSKA (reference sequence). CDR3 size: 13 residues.

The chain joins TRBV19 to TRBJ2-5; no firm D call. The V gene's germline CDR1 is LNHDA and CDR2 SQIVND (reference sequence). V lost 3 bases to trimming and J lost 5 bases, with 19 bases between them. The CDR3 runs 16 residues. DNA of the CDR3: TGTGCCAGTAGTATTTGGGGTCCTAAGGTTGGCGAGACCCAGTACTTC. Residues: CASSIWGPKVGETQYF.

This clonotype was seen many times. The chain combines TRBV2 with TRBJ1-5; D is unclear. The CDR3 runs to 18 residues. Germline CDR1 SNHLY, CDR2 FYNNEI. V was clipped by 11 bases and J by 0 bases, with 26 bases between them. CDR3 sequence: CAGAIIADTLYSNQPQHF. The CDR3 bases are TGTGCCGGAGCAATAATTGCCGATACCCTCTATAGCAATCAGCCCCAGCATTTT. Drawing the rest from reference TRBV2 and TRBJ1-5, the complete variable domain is EPEVTQTPSHQVTQMGQEVILRCVPISNHLYFYWYRQILGQKVEFLVSFYNNEISEKSEIFDDQFSVERPDGSNFTLKIRSTKLEDSAMYFCAGAIIADTLYSNQPQHFGDGTRLSIL.

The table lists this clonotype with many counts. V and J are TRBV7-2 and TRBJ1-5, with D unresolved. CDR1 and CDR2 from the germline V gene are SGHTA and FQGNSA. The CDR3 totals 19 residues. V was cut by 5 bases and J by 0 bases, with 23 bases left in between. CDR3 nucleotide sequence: TGTGCCAGCAGCCCTTCCCAGTCGAGGGCCCTCTATAGCAATCAGCCCCAGCATTTT. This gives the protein CASSPSQSRALYSNQPQHF.

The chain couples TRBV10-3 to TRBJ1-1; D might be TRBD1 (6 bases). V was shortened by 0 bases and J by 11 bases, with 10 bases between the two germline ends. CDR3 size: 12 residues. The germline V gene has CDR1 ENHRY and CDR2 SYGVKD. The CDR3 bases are TGTGCCATCAGTGAGTCGGCAGGGGAGGCTTTCTTT. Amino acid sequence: CAISESAGEAFF.

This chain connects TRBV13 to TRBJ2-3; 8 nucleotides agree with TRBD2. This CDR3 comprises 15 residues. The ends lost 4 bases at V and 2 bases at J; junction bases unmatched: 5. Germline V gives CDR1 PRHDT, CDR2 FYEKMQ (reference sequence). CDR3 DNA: TGTGCCAGCAGCTCGGGACTAGGTGACACAGATACGCAGTATTTT. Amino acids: CASSSGLGDTDTQYF.

The DNA of the CDR3 is TGCGCCAGCAGTGTGGACAGGGTCCGGGAGCAGTTCTTC. This sequence encodes CASSVDRVREQFF. The chain couples TRBV10-1 to TRBJ2-1; 8 bases are shared with TRBD1. There are 13 residues in the CDR3. V trimming: 4 bases; J trimming: 10 bases; junction bases outside the gene matches: 6. Germline CDR1 reads WNHNN; CDR2 reads SYGVQD (reference sequence).

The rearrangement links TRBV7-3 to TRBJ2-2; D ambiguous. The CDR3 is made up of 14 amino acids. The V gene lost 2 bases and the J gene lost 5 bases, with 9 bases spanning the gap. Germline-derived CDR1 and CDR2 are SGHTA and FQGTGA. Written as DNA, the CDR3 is TGTGCCAGCAGCTTATCGGGTAGTACCGGGGAGCTGTTTTTT. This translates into CASSLSGSTGELFF.

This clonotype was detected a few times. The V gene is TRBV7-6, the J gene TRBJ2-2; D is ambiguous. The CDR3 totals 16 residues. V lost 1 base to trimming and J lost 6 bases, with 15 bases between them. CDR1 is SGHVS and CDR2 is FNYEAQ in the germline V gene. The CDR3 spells CASSLGIGRVAGELFF. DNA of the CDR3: TGTGCCAGCAGCTTAGGTATAGGGCGCGTGGCCGGGGAGCTGTTTTTT.

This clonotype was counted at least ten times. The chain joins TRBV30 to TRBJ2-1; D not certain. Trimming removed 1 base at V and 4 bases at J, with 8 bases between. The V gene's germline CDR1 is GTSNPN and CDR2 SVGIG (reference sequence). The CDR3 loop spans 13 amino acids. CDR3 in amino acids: CAWSAPPYNEQFF. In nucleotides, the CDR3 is TGTGCCTGGAGTGCTCCTCCGTACAATGAGCAGTTCTTC.

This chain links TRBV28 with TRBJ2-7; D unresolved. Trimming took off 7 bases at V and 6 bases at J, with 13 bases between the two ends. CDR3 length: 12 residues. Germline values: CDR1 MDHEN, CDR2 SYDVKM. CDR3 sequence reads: CASKKEVGEQYF. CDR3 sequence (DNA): TGTGCCAGCAAAAAAGAGGTTGGCGAGCAGTACTTC. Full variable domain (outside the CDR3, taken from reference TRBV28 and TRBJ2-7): DVKVTQSSRYLVKRTGEKVFLECVQDMDHENMFWYRQDPGLGLRLIYFSYDVKMKEKGDIPEGYSVSREKKERFSLILESASTNQTSMYLCASKKEVGEQYFGPGTRLTVT.

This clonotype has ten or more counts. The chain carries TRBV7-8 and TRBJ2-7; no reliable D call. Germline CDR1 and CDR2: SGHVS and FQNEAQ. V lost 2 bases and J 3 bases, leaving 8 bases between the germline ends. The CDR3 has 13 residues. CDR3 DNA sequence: TGTGCCAGCAGCTTAATTTGGTACTACGAGCAGTACTTC. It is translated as CASSLIWYYEQYF.